The clone carrying this TCR delta chain was observed a few times. The antigen remains unidentified. The sample originates from a study of Vδ1+ human thymocytes. The sorted cells were CD3+ Vdelta1+ Vdelta2- thymocytes from alphabeta-depleted thymus. Study-level points and caveats: Thymic TRG and TRD repertoires appeared highly polyclonal, with Gaussian CDR3 length distributions. TRG sequences recurred across donors, whereas TRD sequences stayed essentially private. Unlike peripheral blood Vdelta1+ controls, thymic delta-chain sequences included approximately 21% Vdelta2 and few Vdelta3.

V shed 5 bases and J 11 bases; nucleotides not matched to a gene: 22. CDR3 length: 17 residues. CDR1 TSWWSYY and CDR2 QGS come from the germline V gene. Sequences come from RNA converted to cDNA by reverse transcription. CDR3 amplicons came from multiplex PCR with pooled V-gene forward and constant-region reverse primers. TCRdb applied CATT to the multiplex PCR reads for clone calling. Of about 75,000 delta-chain clones listed, around 34% are singletons. The V gene is TRDV1, the J gene TRDJ1, with 8 bases fitting TRDD2. The origin of this receptor is a boy younger than two who had congenital heart surgery. Sequenced: Vdelta1+ gamma-delta thymocytes from the thymus. Subset reported: FACS-sorted CD3+ TCRalphabeta- TCRVdelta1+ TCRVdelta2- thymocytes. The CDR3 region has the DNA TGTGCTCTTGGGACGACTTCCTACGTACGCCGGGACCCTGGTCTCATCTTT. Amino acids: CALGTTSYVRRDPGLIF.